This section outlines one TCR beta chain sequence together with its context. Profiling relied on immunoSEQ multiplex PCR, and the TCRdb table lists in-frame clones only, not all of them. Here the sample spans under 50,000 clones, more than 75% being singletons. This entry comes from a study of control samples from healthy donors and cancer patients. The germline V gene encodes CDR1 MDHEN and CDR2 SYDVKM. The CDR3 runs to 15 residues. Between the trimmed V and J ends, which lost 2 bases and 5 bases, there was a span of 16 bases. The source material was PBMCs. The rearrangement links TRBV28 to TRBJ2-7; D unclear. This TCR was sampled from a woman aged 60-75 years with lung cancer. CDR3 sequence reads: CASSLIVDRPDEQYF. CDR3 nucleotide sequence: TGTGCCAGCAGTTTAATAGTTGACCGACCGGACGAGCAGTACTTC.